The source of this TCR beta chain is a study of blood T cells in healthy people across ages. With a J-beta primer mix and a sample-barcoded 5' primer, a second PCR ran roughly 6 to 12 cycles. Each cDNA molecule carried a tag from a template-switch adaptor that contained 12 random nucleotides. TCRdb reprocessed the 5' RACE reads via MiXCR and lists one record per CDR3 protein. Of 1.5 million to 2 million distinct CDR3 sequences in the sample, around 40% are singletons; the top ten hold under 25%. Regarding this clonotype: The antigen is undetermined.

The CDR3 has 14 amino acids. The germline gives CDR1 SEHNR, CDR2 FQNEAQ (reference sequence). After removal of 7 bases from V and 6 bases from J, the junction contained 10 bases not matched to a gene. Regarding the study as a whole: Donor CMV status was unknown, possibly confounding expanded clonotype changes.

Individuals who donated were healthy Caucasians from Russia aged roughly 6 to 90. The V and J genes are TRBV7-9 and TRBJ1-2; TRBD1 agrees at 8 bases. The sequenced sample consisted of blood. This sequence was found in a human donor in good health. The CDR3 here is CASISDRVQDGYTF. CDR3 nucleotides: TGTGCCAGCATATCGGACAGGGTACAAGATGGCTACACCTTC.